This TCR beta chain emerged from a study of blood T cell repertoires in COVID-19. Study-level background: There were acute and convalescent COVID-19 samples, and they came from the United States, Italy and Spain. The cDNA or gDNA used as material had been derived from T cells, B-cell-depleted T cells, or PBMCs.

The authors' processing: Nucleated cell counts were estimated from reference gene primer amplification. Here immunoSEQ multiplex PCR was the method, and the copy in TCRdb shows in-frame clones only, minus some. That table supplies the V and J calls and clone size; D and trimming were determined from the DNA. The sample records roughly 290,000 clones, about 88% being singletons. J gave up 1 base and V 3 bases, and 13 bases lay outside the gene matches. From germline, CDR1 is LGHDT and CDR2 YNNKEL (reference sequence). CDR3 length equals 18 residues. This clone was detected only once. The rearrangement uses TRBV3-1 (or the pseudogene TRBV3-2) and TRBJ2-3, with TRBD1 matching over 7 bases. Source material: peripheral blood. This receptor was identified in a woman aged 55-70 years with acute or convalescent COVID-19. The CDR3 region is CASSQVLRRQGGTDTQYF. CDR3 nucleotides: TGTGCCAGCAGCCAGGTTCTGAGAAGACAGGGTGGCACAGATACGCAGTATTTT.